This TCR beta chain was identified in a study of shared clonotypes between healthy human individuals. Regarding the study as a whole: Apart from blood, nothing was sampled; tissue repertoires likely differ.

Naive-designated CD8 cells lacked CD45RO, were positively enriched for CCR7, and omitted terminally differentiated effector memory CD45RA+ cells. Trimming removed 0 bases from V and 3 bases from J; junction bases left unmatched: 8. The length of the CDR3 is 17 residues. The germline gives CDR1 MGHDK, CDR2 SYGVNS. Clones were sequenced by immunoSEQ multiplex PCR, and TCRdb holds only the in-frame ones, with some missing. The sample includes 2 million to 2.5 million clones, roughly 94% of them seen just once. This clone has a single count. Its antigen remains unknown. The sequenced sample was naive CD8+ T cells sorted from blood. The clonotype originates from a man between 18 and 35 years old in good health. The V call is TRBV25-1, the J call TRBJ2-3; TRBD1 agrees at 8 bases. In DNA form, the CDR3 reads TGTGCCAGCAGTGAATATCAGGGGGCTCCTGGTACAGATACGCAGTATTTT. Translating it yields CASSEYQGAPGTDTQYF. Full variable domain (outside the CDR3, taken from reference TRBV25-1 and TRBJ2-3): EADIYQTPRYLVIGTGKKITLECSQTMGHDKMYWYQQDPGMELHLIHYSYGVNSTEKGDLSSESTVSRIRTEHFPLTLESARPSHTSQYLCASSEYQGAPGTDTQYFGPGTRLTVL.